Listed below are T cell receptor beta chains from one sample, sequenced in a study of blood T cell repertoires in COVID-19. Method: immunoSEQ multiplex PCR; TCRdb's copy keeps in-frame clones and lacks some. The sample comprises approximately 100,000 clones, approximately 81% of which are singletons, and about 14% rests with the top ten. Sequencing was done on a sample of peripheral blood. The receptors originated from a woman between 70 and 85 years old with acute or convalescent COVID-19. Each CDR3 is given with its conserved first and last residue. D genes are given only for firm matches. The size entry is marked missing in some rows and otherwise reads once, few, many or a size class.

- TRBJ1-4 TRBV5-1 - CASSLETATNEKLFF TGCGCCAGCAGCTTGGAGACAGCAACTAATGAAAAACTGTTTTTT
- TRBJ2-5 TRBV28 - CASRRQSETQYF TGTGCCAGCAGGAGACAGTCGGAGACCCAGTACTTC
- TRBJ1-5 TRBV28 - CASRPGSGFHQPQHF TGTGCCAGCAGGCCAGGGTCAGGGTTCCATCAGCCCCAGCATTTT
TRBD2 TRBJ2-2 TRBV11-3 - CASSSASTSGNTNTGELFF TGTGCCAGCAGCTCCGCATCGACTAGCGGGAACACGAACACCGGGGAGCTGTTTTTT
TRBD2 TRBJ2-1 TRBV6-5 - CASSFSGSVYNEQFF TGTGCCAGCAGCTTTAGCGGGAGTGTTTACAATGAGCAGTTCTTC
- TRBJ1-1 TRBV7-2 - CASSLVGEHTEAFF TGTGCCAGCAGCTTAGTCGGGGAGCACACTGAAGCTTTCTTT
- TRBJ2-1 TRBV7-9 - CASSLSGSHDEQFF TGTGCCAGCAGTTTGAGCGGGTCCCACGATGAGCAGTTCTTC
- TRBJ2-2 TRBV5-5 - CASSLRFTGPRGTGELFF TGTGCCAGCAGCTTGCGATTTACAGGGCCTCGGGGCACCGGGGAGCTGTTTTTT
TRBD2 TRBJ2-3 TRBV7-6 - CASSVTSGSTDTQYF TGTGCCAGCAGCGTGACTAGCGGGAGCACAGATACGCAGTATTTT
TRBD1 TRBJ1-2 TRBV5-1 - CASSRTTGTGDGYTF TGCGCCAGCAGCCGCACTACCGGGACAGGGGATGGCTACACCTTC
TRBD1 TRBJ2-2 TRBV7-7 - CASSLGVKGQGPTGELFF TGTGCCAGCAGCTTAGGAGTTAAGGGACAGGGTCCCACCGGGGAGCTGTTTTTT
- TRBJ2-3 TRBV28 - CASSLGFRDTDTQYF TGTGCCAGCAGTTTAGGGTTTCGGGACACAGATACGCAGTATTTT
- TRBJ1-6 TRBV28 few CASTVRGWNNSPLHF TGTGCCAGCACCGTGAGGGGGTGGAATAATTCACCCCTCCACTTT
TRBD1 TRBJ1-4 TRBV27 - CASRKQGVNEKLFF TGTGCCAGCAGAAAACAGGGGGTTAATGAAAAACTGTTTTTT
TRBD2 TRBJ2-1 TRBV11-3 - CASDRSGRAGNEQFF TGTGCCAGCGATCGTAGCGGGAGGGCCGGGAATGAGCAGTTCTTC
TRBD1 TRBJ1-6 TRBV27 few CASKGQGDSYNSPLHF TGTGCCAGCAAAGGACAGGGGGACTCCTATAATTCACCCCTCCACTTT
TRBD1 TRBJ1-4 TRBV18 - CASSPPAQGGEKLFF TGTGCCAGCTCACCACCTGCTCAGGGGGGTGAAAAACTGTTTTTT
TRBD2 TRBJ2-1 TRBV6-6 - CASSYRLGLGDEQFF TGTGCCAGCAGTTACCGCTTGGGACTAGGGGATGAGCAGTTCTTC
TRBD1 TRBJ1-2 TRBV19 - CASSMTGGSGYTF TGTGCCAGTAGTATGACAGGGGGAAGTGGCTACACCTTC
- TRBJ2-5 TRBV24-1 - CATSDLQQETQYF TGTGCCACCAGTGATTTGCAGCAAGAGACCCAGTACTTC
- TRBJ2-3 TRBV6-1 - CASSDQGLDTQYF TGTGCCAGCAGTGATCAGGGTCTAGATACGCAGTATTTT
TRBD2 TRBJ2-1 TRBV11-3 - CASSLGGLAGKGTYNEQFF TGTGCCAGCAGCTTAGGTGGACTAGCGGGCAAAGGGACCTACAATGAGCAGTTCTTC
TRBD1 TRBJ1-1 TRBV19 - CASSVMDRLAEAFF TGTGCCAGTAGTGTTATGGACAGGCTTGCTGAAGCTTTCTTT
- TRBJ1-1 TRBV28 - CASSFEASTEAFF TGTGCCAGCAGTTTCGAGGCGTCGACTGAAGCTTTCTTT
TRBD1 TRBJ1-2 TRBV11-3 - CASSLAEEDRGLQTNYGYTF TGTGCCAGCAGCTTGGCCGAAGAGGACAGGGGGCTACAGACTAACTATGGCTACACCTTC
TRBD1 TRBJ2-5 TRBV27 once CASSMGQGGETQYF TGTGCCAGCAGTATGGGACAGGGGGGGGAGACCCAGTACTTC
- TRBJ2-3 TRBV11-2 - CASSLDRGGGTDTQYF TGTGCCAGCAGCTTAGATCGGGGCGGGGGCACAGATACGCAGTATTTT
TRBD1 TRBJ2-1 TRBV10-3 - CAISESIQGNNEQFF TGTGCCATCAGTGAGTCGATACAGGGGAACAATGAGCAGTTCTTC
TRBD2 TRBJ2-2 TRBV7-2 few CASSGTSGTGELFF TGTGCCAGCAGCGGGACTAGCGGCACCGGGGAGCTGTTTTTT
- TRBJ2-1 TRBV6-2/TRBV6-3 - CASSYSSFSRELDNEQFF TGTGCCAGCAGTTACTCGAGTTTTAGTAGGGAGCTAGACAATGAGCAGTTCTTC
TRBD1 TRBJ1-1 TRBV10-2 - CASSVTGGTEAFF TGCGCCAGCAGTGTAACAGGGGGCACTGAAGCTTTCTTT
TRBD1 TRBJ1-2 TRBV27 - CASSLWPTGRYGYTF TGTGCCAGCAGTTTATGGCCGACAGGGCGCTATGGCTACACCTTC
TRBD2 TRBJ2-1 TRBV27 - CASSLRGDSYNEQFF TGTGCCAGCAGTTTACGGGGGGATTCTTACAATGAGCAGTTCTTC
- TRBJ2-2 TRBV10-3 once CAISESGHPNTGELFF TGTGCCATCAGTGAGTCTGGACACCCGAACACCGGGGAGCTGTTTTTT
- TRBJ1-1 TRBV4-1 once CASSPTTINTEAFF TGCGCCAGCAGCCCAACGACAATTAACACTGAAGCTTTCTTT
TRBD1 TRBJ1-5 TRBV5-5 - CASSLEDRGFQPQHF TGTGCCAGCAGCTTGGAGGACAGGGGTTTTCAGCCCCAGCATTTT
- TRBJ2-3 TRBV7-6 - CASSVRQPALTDTQYF TGTGCCAGCAGCGTCCGACAGCCTGCGCTCACAGATACGCAGTATTTT
TRBD2 TRBJ2-1 TRBV6-2/TRBV6-3 - CASSYGLAGVEQFF TGTGCCAGCAGTTATGGGCTAGCGGGAGTCGAGCAGTTCTTC
TRBD1 TRBJ1-1 TRBV3-1/TRBV3-2 - CASTQGQSNTEAFF TGTGCCAGCACCCAGGGACAGTCGAACACTGAAGCTTTCTTT
TRBD1 TRBJ2-5 TRBV4-1 - CASSQDRTGFQETQYF TGCGCCAGCAGCCAAGACCGGACAGGGTTCCAAGAGACCCAGTACTTC
- TRBJ1-6 TRBV27 - CASSLEGRGSNSPLHF TGTGCCAGCAGTTTAGAGGGGCGGGGATCCAATTCACCCCTCCACTTT
- TRBJ2-5 TRBV29-1 - CSVDRGRGETQYF TGCAGCGTTGACAGAGGCCGGGGAGAGACCCAGTACTTC
- TRBJ1-1 TRBV7-8 - CASSPHGGDHTEAFF TGTGCCAGCAGCCCCCACGGGGGGGATCACACTGAAGCTTTCTTT
- TRBJ1-5 TRBV10-3 - CAIRDQGWNQPQHF TGTGCCATCAGAGACCAGGGGTGGAATCAGCCCCAGCATTTT
- TRBJ2-3 TRBV2 once CASREVATTDTQYF TGTGCCAGCAGGGAGGTGGCTACAACAGATACGCAGTATTTT
TRBD1 TRBJ1-2 TRBV15 - CATSSEGQGAYGYTF TGTGCCACCAGCAGCGAAGGACAGGGGGCATATGGCTACACCTTC
TRBD1 TRBJ1-1 TRBV3-1/TRBV3-2 - CASSRRTGKATEAFF TGTGCCAGCAGCCGAAGGACAGGGAAGGCCACTGAAGCTTTCTTT
- TRBJ2-2 TRBV28 few CASRSGQNTGELFF TGTGCCAGCAGGTCAGGACAGAACACCGGGGAGCTGTTTTTT
- TRBJ1-4 TRBV27 - CASSHSREFATNEKLFF TGTGCCAGCAGCCACAGCCGCGAGTTTGCAACTAATGAAAAACTGTTTTTT
- TRBJ1-5 TRBV7-9 few CASSLGGSKNQPQHF TGTGCCAGCAGCTTAGGAGGGAGCAAAAATCAGCCCCAGCATTTT
- TRBJ2-2 TRBV12-3/TRBV12-4 few CASTRQRAGELFF TGTGCCAGCACCAGACAGAGAGCCGGGGAGCTGTTTTTT
TRBD2 TRBJ2-1 TRBV5-1 - CASSLLAGGRYNEQFF TGCGCCAGCAGCCTGTTAGCGGGAGGGAGATACAATGAGCAGTTCTTC